This TCR beta chain was documented in a study of Ad26.COV2.S vaccination and SARS-CoV-2 variants (dated by TCRdb to the early 2020s). With respect to the entire study: Vaccine-arm donors came from COV1001, a multicentre, randomized, double-blind, placebo-controlled phase I-IIa trial of Ad26.COV2.S in healthy adults. Ad26.COV2.S was administered intramuscularly at 5 x 10^10 or 1 x 10^11 viral particles, either as a single shot or as two shots given 56 days apart. The specificity and breadth of SARS-CoV-2-reactive T cell receptors after Ad26.COV2.S vaccination were assessed by TCRbeta repertoire sequencing. The TCR-sequenced set comprised around 32 samples: roughly 19 Ad26.COV2.S vaccine recipients, 5 placebo recipients and 8 SARS-CoV-2 convalescent individuals. Trial participants were randomized into five groups of five: low-dose or high-dose Ad26.COV2.S given once or twice, or placebo on both occasions. Investigators did not know the trial group allocation while performing experiments and assessing outcomes. What the study reported, not specific to this receptor: The authors noted that total T cell responses may have been underestimated by the TCR breadth and depth analyses. The study was not powered for comparison of responses between vaccine doses or regimens. Comparable non-spike TCR breadth was observed between vaccine and placebo recipients, consistent with only spike being contained in the vaccine. After vaccination, substantial breadth of spike-specific CD8+ and CD4+ T cell responses was reported. Higher spike-specific TCR breadth was observed in Ad26.COV2.S recipients than in placebo recipients (P = 0.0014).

Per the publication, the treatment or condition label means: around 19 received Ad26.COV2.S at low or high dose, single or two shots; about 5 received placebo; per-sample allocation not given. Repertoires of vaccine and placebo recipients were sequenced from samples taken on day 63 after the first injection. In Cohort 1b, more than 20 adults aged 18-55 years were enrolled at a single site in Boston, USA, between 29 July and 7 August 2020. Ad26.COV2.S was a replication-incompetent adenovirus type 26 vector that expressed a prefusion-stabilized SARS-CoV-2 spike protein derived from the original Wuhan strain. CDR1 and CDR2 were assigned from the germline V gene (reference sequence) as MNHEY and SMNVEV. Trimming removed 5 bases from V and 7 bases from J; the gene matches leave 7 bases unexplained. Spanning cysteine to phenylalanine, the CDR3 consists of 14 amino acids. This entry keeps only the CDR3 DNA: 42 bases, framed from base 1.

The immunoSEQ Assay was used to sequence TCRbeta CDR3 regions. After extraction, genomic DNA underwent amplification by bias-controlled multiplex PCR, followed by high-throughput sequencing. Per the source publication's procedure: To quantify the absolute abundance of every unique TCRbeta CDR3 region, sequences were collapsed and filtered. T cell fraction was estimated by normalizing TCRbeta template counts to usable DNA, with usable DNA measured through amplification of reference genes found in all nucleated cells. Repertoire TCRs were annotated as SARS-CoV-2-specific when V gene, CDR3 amino acid sequence and J gene were exactly matched to a known reactive TCR set. The reference SARS-CoV-2 TCR set was derived from MIRA and filtered for enrichment in COVID-19-positive ImmuneCODE repertoires, a step that removed public or cross-reactive TCRs. Using the MIRA antigens, annotated TCRs were further analysed by specific ORF or by position within an ORF. Depth was the summed frequency of annotated unique rearrangements, while breadth was defined as annotated unique rearrangements over total unique productive rearrangements. Group comparisons of TCR breadth used two-sided Wilcoxon rank-sum tests. TCRdb took this table from immuneACCESS and kept in-frame rearrangements with V and J called. Such tables lack part of the clones; where checked against another copy, unresolved V genes explain under half of the gap, and the rest is unexplained. V, J and clone size derive from that table, while D and trimming were established from the DNA sequence. The sample table records about 350,000 clones; around nine tenths of these occur just once. The top ten clonotypes cover approximately 5% of the sample.

As to this clone: The target of this receptor is not known. Base qualities are not recorded, but no much larger clone differs from it by a single base.

The TCR was taken from a person between 18 and 65 years old who received the Ad26.COV2.S COVID-19 vaccine or a placebo. The chain joins TRBV27 to TRBJ1-5, with 8 middle bases fitting TRBD1. The sample consisted of peripheral blood, taken in a trial of Ad26.COV2.S vaccine versus placebo. The sequence in DNA is TGTGCCAGCAGTCTCAGACAGGGGAAACAGCCCCAGCATTTT. Translated, this is CASSLRQGKQPQHF.